These T cell receptor beta chains were read from a single sample in a study of radiation and T cells in renal cell carcinoma. The table came from immunoSEQ multiplex PCR; TCRdb's copy has only in-frame clones and leaves some out. The sample yields about 100,000 clones, more than 65% seen once. The sample in question was blood, obtained from a patient whose treatment included radiotherapy and nephrectomy. All receptors come from a man between 60 and 70 years old with renal cell carcinoma. Each CDR3 is given without its conserved first and last residue.

v_gene: TRBV18
CDR3aa: ASSRGGGEDTQY

v_gene: TRBV5-1
CDR3aa: ASSLDGPTYSGNTIY

v_gene: TRBV6-1
CDR3aa: ASRGGNGRFYEQY

v_gene: TRBV7-3
CDR3aa: ASSLSGQLNGELF

v_gene: TRBV6-4
CDR3aa: ASSSLAGGDEQF

v_gene: TRBV9
CDR3aa: ASSAGYRGRGTGELF

v_gene: TRBV7-7
CDR3aa: ASSTVGLGETQY

v_gene: TRBV5-4
CDR3aa: ASSLEGTSGTDTQY

v_gene: TRBV5-6
CDR3aa: ASSLGGLAGVGELF

v_gene: TRBV9
CDR3aa: ASSGAGTGNEKLF

v_gene: TRBV5-1
CDR3aa: ASSPGGLAPEQY

v_gene: TRBV5-8
CDR3aa: ASSAAPGQHYEQY

v_gene: TRBV7-9
CDR3aa: ASSFARTSYEQY

v_gene: TRBV5-1
CDR3aa: ASSLDGAGGDTQY

v_gene: TRBV18
CDR3aa: ASSSGVYGSYGYT

v_gene: TRBV21-1
CDR3aa: ASSKRLVGETQY

v_gene: TRBV14
CDR3aa: ASSQAQAATDTQY

v_gene: TRBV6-8
CDR3aa: ASSLRLG

v_gene: TRBV6-1
CDR3aa: ASSEFSPRDRQTISYEQY

v_gene: TRBV4-1
CDR3aa: ASSDMTPPSYEQY

v_gene: TRBV5-1
CDR3aa: ASSSVDRAYEQY

v_gene: TRBV7-8
CDR3aa: ASRPSGLLKDIQY

v_gene: TRBV30
CDR3aa: AWSVVAGARNEQF

v_gene: TRBV4-1
CDR3aa: ASSQGLLRDNEQF

v_gene: TRBV28
CDR3aa: ASSLPGRPNEKLF

v_gene: TRBV4-1
CDR3aa: ASSQEGSGRRTYEQY

v_gene: TRBV30
CDR3aa: AWSVLRTGSGYT

v_gene: TRBV19
CDR3aa: ASGPGPNQPQH

v_gene: TRBV29-1
CDR3aa: SVKSDVAGLANYEQY

v_gene: TRBV7-9
CDR3aa: ASSLPSREGLKADTQY

v_gene: TRBV19
CDR3aa: ASSIGGTNTEAF

v_gene: TRBV28
CDR3aa: ASSRARTGGAYGYT

v_gene: TRBV4-1
CDR3aa: ASSHVQDRSYEQY

v_gene: TRBV27
CDR3aa: ASSPGSSNQPQH

v_gene: TRBV4-2
CDR3aa: ASSQSGLNYGYT

v_gene: TRBV7-9
CDR3aa: ASSSRFVGPEQY

v_gene: TRBV28
CDR3aa: ATRQGGYEQY

v_gene: TRBV19
CDR3aa: ASSISGNTGELF

v_gene: TRBV28
CDR3aa: ASRYRGLRVNTEAF

v_gene: TRBV6-1
CDR3aa: ASSGTLYEQY

v_gene: TRBV5-6
CDR3aa: ASSFGLREQY

v_gene: TRBV7-8
CDR3aa: ASSLGGGWSTGELF

v_gene: TRBV19
CDR3aa: ASSSRLDTEAF

v_gene: TRBV27
CDR3aa: ASSLRTSGRSYNEQF

v_gene: TRBV5-1
CDR3aa: ASSLRPGDSTEAF

v_gene: TRBV5-6
CDR3aa: ASSLVTGQETQY

v_gene: TRBV13
CDR3aa: ASSFTLAGGTGELF

v_gene: TRBV7-2
CDR3aa: ASSLADEQY

v_gene: TRBV9
CDR3aa: ASSARLAGLYNEQF

v_gene: TRBV4-1
CDR3aa: ASSPPGTGGPDTQY

v_gene: TRBV20-1
CDR3aa: SAIYSYEQY

v_gene: TRBV19
CDR3aa: ASSAGGRGEDGEKLF

v_gene: TRBV5-5
CDR3aa: ASVRLAGLPPDTQY

v_gene: TRBV28
CDR3aa: ASSLTQATNEKLF